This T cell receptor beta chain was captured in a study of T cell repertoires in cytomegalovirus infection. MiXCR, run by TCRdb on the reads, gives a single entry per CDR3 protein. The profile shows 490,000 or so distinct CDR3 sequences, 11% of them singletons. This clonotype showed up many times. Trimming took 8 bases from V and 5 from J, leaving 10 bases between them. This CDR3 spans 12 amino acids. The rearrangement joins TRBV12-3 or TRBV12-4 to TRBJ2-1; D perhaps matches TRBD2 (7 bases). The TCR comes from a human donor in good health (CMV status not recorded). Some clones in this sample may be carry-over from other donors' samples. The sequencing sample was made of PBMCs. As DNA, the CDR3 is TGTGCCAGCGGGGGGGCGGACAATGAGCAGTTCTTC. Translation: CASGGADNEQFF.